This passage covers 19 T cell receptor beta chains from one sample sequenced in a study of glioma-infiltrating T cells. The iRepertoire nested amplicon-rescue multiplex PCR amplified TCR alpha and beta CDR3s from RNA. TCRdb used MiXCR to reprocess the multiplex PCR reads, holding one entry per CDR3 protein. The profile shows about 140,000 distinct CDR3 sequences, about two fifths of them singletons. Material: glioma tissue, nonneoplastic brain tissue, or PBMCs (not recorded which). Receptors originate from a human donor with low-grade glioma or glioblastoma, undergoing nonglioma brain surgery, or in good health (not recorded which).

The chain joins TRBV11-2 to TRBJ2-2; no definite D call. The CDR3 consists of 11 residues. Germline V gene sequence: CDR1 SGHAT, CDR2 FQNNGV. V shed 5 bases and J shed 7 bases, with 5 bases lying between them. The CDR3 DNA reads TGTGCCAGCAGCGTGATCGGGGAGCTGTTTTTT. This translates into CASSVIGELFF.

The J gene is TRBJ2-3, the V gene TRBV7-2, with D perhaps TRBD2 (6 bases). Germline CDR1 is SGHTA and CDR2 is FQGNSA. This CDR3 comprises 16 residues. The germline V and J ends were trimmed by 5 bases and 5 bases, with 20 bases remaining between them. The CDR3 region is CASSQRAGGRGDTQYF. DNA of the CDR3: TGTGCCAGCAGCCAGAGAGCTGGAGGGCGGGGAGATACGCAGTATTTT.

In the case of this clonotype: At one end the junction does not follow the germline gene, possibly because of a read error. V gene TRBV7-2 combines with J gene TRBJ2-2, with TRBD1 matching 8 bases. This CDR3 region has 16 residues. In germline, CDR1 is SGHTA, CDR2 FQGNSA. The CDR3 DNA reads as TGTGCCCGCAGCTTAGGGGGGACAGGCTCCGCCGGGGAGCTGTTTTTT. It translates to CARSLGGTGSAGELFF.

This clonotype was observed a single time. The chain recombines TRBV4-2 with TRBJ2-7, with 14 bases identical to TRBD2. V lost 3 bases, J lost 2 bases, and 0 bases stayed unmatched. The V gene's germline CDR1 is LGHNA and CDR2 YNFKEQ. The CDR3 is 15 amino acids. CDR3 protein: CASSQTSGGAYEQYF. The CDR3 region has the DNA TGTGCCAGCAGCCAGACTAGCGGGGGGGCCTACGAGCAGTACTTC.

This clonotype was recorded many times. The chain links TRBV20-1 to TRBJ2-7, with TRBD2 identical over 9 bases. CDR3 length: 15 residues. The J segment lost 4 bases and the V segment lost 6 bases, leaving 13 bases of the junction unmatched. The germline gives CDR1 DFQATT, CDR2 SNEGSKA (reference sequence). CDR3 DNA sequence: TGCAGTGCCCGAGGAGGAAGCGGGAGGTCGTACGAGCAGTACTTC. It encodes CSARGGSGRSYEQYF.

This chain uses TRBV5-1 with TRBJ2-1; D might be TRBD1 (5 bases). CDR1 is SGHRS, CDR2 YFSETQ, per germline. The CDR3 extends over 16 amino acids. The V end was cut by 0 bases, the J end by 5 bases, with 15 bases between. The CDR3 nucleotides read TGCGCCAGCAGCTTGGGATCACAGGTAGGACACAATGAGCAGTTCTTC. This gives the protein CASSLGSQVGHNEQFF.

The chain recombines TRBV20-1 with TRBJ1-2; D remains ambiguous. Trimming removed 2 bases from V and 7 bases from J, with 8 bases in between. Germline V lookup: CDR1 DFQATT, CDR2 SNEGSKA (reference sequence). There are 11 residues in the CDR3. This CDR3 is CSARPFFGYTF. CDR3 sequence (DNA): TGCAGTGCTAGACCGTTCTTTGGCTACACCTTC.

With regard to this clonotype: A much more abundant neighbour one base away suggests this may be a read error. V is TRBV7-2 and J is TRBJ2-3; D is undetermined. The CDR3 loop spans 13 amino acids. CDR1 is SGHTA and CDR2 is FQGNSA in the germline V gene. The CDR3: CASSVPGTDKQYF. DNA of the CDR3: TGTGCCAGCAGCGTCCCGGGCACAGATAAGCAGTATTTT.

J is TRBJ2-7 and V is TRBV20-1; D may be TRBD1 (6 bases). The CDR3 runs 15 residues. Germline assignment: CDR1 DFQATT and CDR2 SNEGSKA (reference sequence). V was clipped by 1 base and J by 3 bases, with 16 bases between them. The CDR3, as DNA: TGCAGTGCTAGAGGCCGCCTTGACAGGTACTACGAGCAGTACTTC. Its translation: CSARGRLDRYYEQYF.

This chain uses TRBV6-1 with TRBJ1-2; D may be TRBD1 (6 bases). V gave up 5 bases and J gave up 4 bases, with 14 bases separating them. Looked up from germline, CDR1 is MNHNS and CDR2 is SASEGT. The CDR3 loop spans 14 amino acids. The CDR3 reads CASSFRGTPYGYTF. The CDR3 bases are TGTGCCAGCAGTTTCCGGGGGACACCCTATGGCTACACCTTC.

The chain carries TRBV6-6 and TRBJ2-7; D remains unclear. The CDR3 runs to 14 residues. Germline V CDR1 and CDR2: MNHNY, SVGAGI (reference sequence). Trimming took 2 bases from V and 1 from J, leaving 9 bases between them. Here the CDR3 reads CASSYGHGSYEQYF. CDR3 DNA: TGTGCCAGCAGTTACGGGCACGGATCCTACGAGCAGTACTTC.

The rearrangement joins TRBV27 to TRBJ2-1, with 9 positions matching TRBD1. The CDR3 length is 14 residues. Per the germline V gene, CDR1 is MNHEY and CDR2 is SMNVEV (reference sequence). J was trimmed by 12 bases and V by 6 bases; bases with no gene match: 12. The CDR3 bases are TGTGCCAGCAGACGGGGACAGGGTGATCGGAGGCAGTTCTTC. This gives the protein CASRRGQGDRRQFF.

This clonotype turned up a few times. The genes are TRBV24-1 and TRBJ2-3; TRBD2 agrees at 10 bases. Germline assignment: CDR1 KGHDR and CDR2 SFDVKD. The CDR3 has 16 residues. Trimming at V came to 5 bases and at J to 4 bases, leaving 8 bases not matched to a gene. CDR3 bases: TGTGCCACCAGTGCGATAGCGGGAGGTTTGCCAGATACGCAGTATTTT. Translating gives CATSAIAGGLPDTQYF.

The chain is built from TRBV2 and TRBJ2-7, with unresolved D. Trimming cost V 6 bases and J 7 bases, with 13 bases left between them. The CDR3 is 12 amino acids. From germline, CDR1 is SNHLY and CDR2 FYNNEI. The CDR3 DNA follows: TGTGCCAGCAGCCCCCAGACACTTGAGCAGTACTTC. As protein: CASSPQTLEQYF.

This clonotype was recorded many times. The chain couples TRBV6-1 to TRBJ1-1; D gene unclear. This CDR3 is 12 amino acids long. V was clipped by 8 bases and J by 5 bases, with 12 bases between them. Germline V gene sequence: CDR1 MNHNS, CDR2 SASEGT. The chain's CDR3 is CASLSVRTEAFF. DNA of the CDR3: TGTGCCAGCTTATCGGTTAGGACTGAAGCTTTCTTT.

V usage is TRBV6-5 and J usage is TRBJ1-1, with D uncertain. Germline V gene data show CDR1 as MNHEY and CDR2 as SVGAGI. Trimming took off 4 bases at V and 8 bases at J, with 23 bases between the two ends. This CDR3 is 16 amino acids long. This CDR3 is CASSSPRREVFGEAFF. The CDR3 DNA reads as TGTGCCAGCAGTTCCCCAAGGCGGGAGGTGTTCGGCGAAGCTTTCTTT.

For this clonotype: A much larger clone differs from this one at a single base, so this may be a read error. The chain uses TRBV24-1 and TRBJ2-1; the D gene is possibly TRBD1 (6 bases). Germline assignment: CDR1 KGHDR and CDR2 SFDVKD. The CDR3 extends over 15 amino acids. V lost 3 bases to trimming and J lost 13 bases, with 21 bases between them. The CDR3: CATSDHTGSQETQFF. The CDR3 DNA is TGTGCCACCAGTGATCATACAGGGAGCCAAGAGACCCAGTTCTTC.

This rearrangement joins TRBV19 to TRBJ2-3; TRBD1 might be the D (6 bases). V lost 7 bases, J lost 9 bases, and 14 bases lay in between. CDR1 is LNHDA, CDR2 SQIVND, per germline (reference sequence). CDR3 length: 12 residues. The CDR3 is CASNQGDTTQYF. In nucleotides, the CDR3 is TGTGCCAGTAACCAAGGGGACACCACGCAGTATTTT.

V and J are TRBV7-2 and TRBJ2-5, with a tentative D call TRBD1 (5 bases). With 1 base removed from V and 8 bases from J, the gap between germline ends came to 17 bases. Germline V CDR1 and CDR2: SGHTA, FQGNSA. CDR3 length: 15 residues. The CDR3 is CASSLVSQQVITQYF. CDR3 DNA: TGTGCCAGCAGCTTAGTCTCCCAACAGGTCATAACCCAGTACTTC.